This T cell receptor (beta chain) was obtained from a study of shared clonotypes between healthy human individuals. In the study overall: For every donor, three CD4 naive, three CD4 memory, two CD8 naive and one CD8 memory plates were used.

Produced via immunoSEQ multiplex PCR; TCRdb's table is partial and in-frame only. The data hold roughly 1,600,000 clones, with approximately 98.5% observed a single time. Partitioning of CD4+ cells yielded a CD45RA+ naive subset and a CD45RA-negative memory subset. V was pared by 4 bases and J by 7 bases, with 3 bases of the junction left unmatched. The CDR3 covers 13 residues. Germline V lookup: CDR1 SNHLY, CDR2 FYNNEI. V is TRBV2 and J is TRBJ2-2; TRBD2 matches 7 bases. Sequencing used naive CD4+ T cells sorted from blood. Subset: CD45RA+ positively selected. The source of this sequence is a man younger than 40 in good health. The CDR3, as DNA: TGTGCCAGCAGTGGGGAGGGCCTCGGGGAGCTGTTTTTT. Protein: CASSGEGLGELFF.